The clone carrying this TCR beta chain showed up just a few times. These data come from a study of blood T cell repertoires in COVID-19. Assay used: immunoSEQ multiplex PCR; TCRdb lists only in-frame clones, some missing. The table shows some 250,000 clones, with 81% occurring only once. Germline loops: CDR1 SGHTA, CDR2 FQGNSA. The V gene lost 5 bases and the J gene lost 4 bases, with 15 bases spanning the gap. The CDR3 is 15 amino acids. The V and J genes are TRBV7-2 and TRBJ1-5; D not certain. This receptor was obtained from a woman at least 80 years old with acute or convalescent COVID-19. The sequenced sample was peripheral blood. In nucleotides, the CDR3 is TGTGCCAGCAGCCAACCCGGCGGAGAGAATCAGCCCCAGCATTTT. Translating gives CASSQPGGENQPQHF. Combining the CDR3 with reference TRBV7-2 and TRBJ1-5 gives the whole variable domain GAGVSQSPSNKVTEKGKDVELRCDPISGHTALYWYRQSLGQGLEFLIYFQGNSAPDKSGLPSDRFSAERTGGSVSTLTIQRTQQEDSAVYLCASSQPGGENQPQHFGDGTRLSIL.